This T cell receptor beta chain originates from a study of blood T cell repertoires in COVID-19. CDR1 and CDR2 (germline): SGHDT, YYEEEE. This CDR3 spans 13 amino acids. Trimming removed 4 bases at V and 2 bases at J, with 10 bases between. Repertoires were generated with immunoSEQ multiplex PCR, while TCRdb's copy carries only in-frame clones and drops some. The table shows 250,000 to 350,000 clones, with around 90% occurring only once. Specimen: peripheral blood. The chain recombines TRBV5-6 with TRBJ2-7; tentatively, D is TRBD2 (5 bases). The receptor comes from a man between 18 and 35 years old with active or convalescent COVID-19. Here the CDR3 DNA reads TGTGCCAGCAGCCCCGGGAAAACCTACGAGCAGTACTTC. Protein product: CASSPGKTYEQYF.